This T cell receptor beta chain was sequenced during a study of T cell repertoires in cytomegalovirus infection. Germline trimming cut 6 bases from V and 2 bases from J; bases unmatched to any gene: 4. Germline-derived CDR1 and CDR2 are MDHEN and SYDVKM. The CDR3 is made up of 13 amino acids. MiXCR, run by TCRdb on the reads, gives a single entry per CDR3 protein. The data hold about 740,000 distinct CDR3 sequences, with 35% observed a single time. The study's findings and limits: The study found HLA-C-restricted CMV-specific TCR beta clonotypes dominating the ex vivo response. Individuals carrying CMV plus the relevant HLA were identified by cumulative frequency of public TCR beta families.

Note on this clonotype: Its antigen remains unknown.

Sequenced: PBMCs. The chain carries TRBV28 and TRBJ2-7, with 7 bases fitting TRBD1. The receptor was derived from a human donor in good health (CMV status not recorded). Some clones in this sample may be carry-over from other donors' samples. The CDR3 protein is CASRNRGPYEQYF. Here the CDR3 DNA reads TGTGCCAGCAGAAATAGGGGGCCCTACGAGCAGTACTTC.